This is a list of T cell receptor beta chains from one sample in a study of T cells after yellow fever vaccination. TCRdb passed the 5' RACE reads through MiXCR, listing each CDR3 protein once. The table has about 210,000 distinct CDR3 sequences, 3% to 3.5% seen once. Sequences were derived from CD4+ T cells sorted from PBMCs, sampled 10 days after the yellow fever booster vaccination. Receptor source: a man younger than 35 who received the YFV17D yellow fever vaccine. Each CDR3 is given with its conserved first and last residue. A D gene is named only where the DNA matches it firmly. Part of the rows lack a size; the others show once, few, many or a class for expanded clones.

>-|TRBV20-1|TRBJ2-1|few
TGCAGTGCTAGTCGGCTAGGGGGGAGGTACAATGAGCAGTTCTTC
CSASRLGGRYNEQFF
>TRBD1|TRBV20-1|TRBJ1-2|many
TGCAGTGCACAACCACAGGGGAGAGATGGCTACACCTTC
CSAQPQGRDGYTF
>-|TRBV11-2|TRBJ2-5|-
TGTGCCAGCAGCTTCATCGACTTCCAAGAAGAGACCCAGTACTTC
CASSFIDFQEETQYF
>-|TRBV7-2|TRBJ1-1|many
TGTGCCAGCAGCTTAATGGGGGCGCGGGGCACTGAAGCTTTCTTT
CASSLMGARGTEAFF
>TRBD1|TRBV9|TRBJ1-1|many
TGTGCCAGCAGCACCCAACAGGGGAGCACTGAAGCTTTCTTT
CASSTQQGSTEAFF
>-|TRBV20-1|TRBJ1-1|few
TGCAGTCCGCGTCGAGGGAACACTGAAGCTTTCTTT
CSPRRGNTEAFF
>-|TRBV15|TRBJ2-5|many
TGTGCCACCAGCAGAGATTTCGGGGAAGAGACCCAGTACTTC
CATSRDFGEETQYF
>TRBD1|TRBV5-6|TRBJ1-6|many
TGTGCCAGCAGCTTGGGGACAGGGGGTTCACCCCTCCACTTT
CASSLGTGGSPLHF
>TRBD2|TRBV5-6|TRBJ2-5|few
TGTGCCAGCAGCACGGGACTAGCGGCCCGCGAGACCCAGTACTTC
CASSTGLAARETQYF
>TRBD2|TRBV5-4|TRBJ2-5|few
TGTGCCAGCAGCTCAACTAGCGCCTTCCAAGAGACCCAGTACTTC
CASSSTSAFQETQYF
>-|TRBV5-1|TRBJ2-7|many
TGCGCCAGCAGCTTGTCCCAGGGGGGCGAGCAGTACTTC
CASSLSQGGEQYF
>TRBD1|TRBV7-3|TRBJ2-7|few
TGTGCCAGCAGCCCGAGGACAGGGGCACGTTACGAGCAGTACTTC
CASSPRTGARYEQYF
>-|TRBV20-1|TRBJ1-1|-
TGCAGTGCCCGAAGGGGGGGCACTGAAGCTTTCTTT
CSARRGGTEAFF
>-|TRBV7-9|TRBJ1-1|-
TGTGCCAGCAGCTTAACGAATGAAGCTTTCTTT
CASSLTNEAFF
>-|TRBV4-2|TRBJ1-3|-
TGTGCCAGCAGCCAAGAGCAGGTGGGGGACACCATATATTTT
CASSQEQVGDTIYF
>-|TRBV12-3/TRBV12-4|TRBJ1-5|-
TGTGCCAGCAGTTTACGCGGGCCCCATCAGCCCCAGCATTTT
CASSLRGPHQPQHF